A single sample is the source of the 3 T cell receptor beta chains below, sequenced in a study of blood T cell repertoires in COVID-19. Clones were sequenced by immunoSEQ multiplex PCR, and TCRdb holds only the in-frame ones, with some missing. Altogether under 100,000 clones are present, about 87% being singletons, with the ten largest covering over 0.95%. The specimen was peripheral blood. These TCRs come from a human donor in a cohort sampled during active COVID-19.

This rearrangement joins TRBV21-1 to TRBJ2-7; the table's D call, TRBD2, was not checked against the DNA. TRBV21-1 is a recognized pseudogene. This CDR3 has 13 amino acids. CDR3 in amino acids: CASSKVEIYEQYF. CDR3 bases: TGTGCCAGCAGCAAAGTAGAGATTTACGAGCAGTACTTC.

The CDR3 region is CASSLTGGIEETQYF. CDR3 bases: TGTGCCAGCAGTTTGACGGGAGGGATAGAAGAGACCCAGTACTTC. The V gene is TRBV27, the J gene TRBJ2-5; 8 bases agree with TRBD2. In germline, CDR1 is MNHEY, CDR2 SMNVEV (reference sequence). Germline trimming cut 3 bases from V and 3 bases from J; bases unmatched to any gene: 6. The length of the CDR3 is 15 residues.

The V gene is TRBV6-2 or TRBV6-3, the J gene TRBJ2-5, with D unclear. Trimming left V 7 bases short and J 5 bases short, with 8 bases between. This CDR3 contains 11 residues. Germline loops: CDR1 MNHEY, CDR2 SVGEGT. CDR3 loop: CASTYLETQYF. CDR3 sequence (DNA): TGTGCCAGCACTTATCTGGAGACCCAGTACTTC.